Listed below are T cell receptor beta chains from one sample, sequenced in a study of blood T cell repertoires in COVID-19. Profiling relied on immunoSEQ multiplex PCR, and the TCRdb table lists in-frame clones only, not all of them. The table shows about 88,000 clones, with 55% to 80% occurring only once. Sequenced material: peripheral blood. The origin of the receptors is a woman aged 60-75 years in a cohort sampled during active or convalescent COVID-19. Each CDR3 is given with its conserved first and last residue. Fields, in order: V gene, J gene, D gene, clone size, CDR3 DNA, CDR3 protein. A D gene is named only where the DNA matches it firmly. Size is stated for part of the rows, as once, few or many counts, or as a class when the clone is expanded.

v_call: TRBV2
j_call: TRBJ1-2
d_call: -
clone_size: -
cdr3_nt: TGTGCCAGCGAAGCCAGGGGTAAGGGTGGCTACACCTTC
cdr3_aa: CASEARGKGGYTF

v_call: TRBV28
j_call: TRBJ2-7
d_call: TRBD2
clone_size: once
cdr3_nt: TGTGCCAGTCGGCGGGGGGTCGCTTACGAGCAGTACTTC
cdr3_aa: CASRRGVAYEQYF

v_call: TRBV10-3
j_call: TRBJ1-3
d_call: -
clone_size: -
cdr3_nt: TGTGCCACAACAGGTTCTGGAAACACCATATATTTT
cdr3_aa: CATTGSGNTIYF

v_call: TRBV29-1
j_call: TRBJ1-2
d_call: TRBD1
clone_size: many
cdr3_nt: TGCAGCGTCGCTGGGGGCCAGGGGGCAGGGTATGGCTACACCTTC
cdr3_aa: CSVAGGQGAGYGYTF

v_call: TRBV3-1/TRBV3-2
j_call: TRBJ2-7
d_call: TRBD1
clone_size: -
cdr3_nt: TGTGCCAGCAGCCAAGATGAGACAGGGGGAGGCTACGAGCAGTACTTC
cdr3_aa: CASSQDETGGGYEQYF

v_call: TRBV6-5
j_call: TRBJ1-6
d_call: -
clone_size: few
cdr3_nt: TGTGCCAGCAGTTATTCTCGGACACTATCTTCACCCCTCCACTTT
cdr3_aa: CASSYSRTLSSPLHF

v_call: TRBV28
j_call: TRBJ1-2
d_call: TRBD1
clone_size: -
cdr3_nt: TGTGCCAGCGAAGGGGGCGCAGAGGGCTACACCTTC
cdr3_aa: CASEGGAEGYTF

v_call: TRBV7-8
j_call: TRBJ1-2
d_call: -
clone_size: many
cdr3_nt: TGTGCCAGCAGCTACGACACGATAGGTGGCTACACCTTC
cdr3_aa: CASSYDTIGGYTF

v_call: TRBV11-2
j_call: TRBJ1-1
d_call: -
clone_size: -
cdr3_nt: TGTGCCAGCAGCTTAACGGTGAACACTGAAGCTTTCTTT
cdr3_aa: CASSLTVNTEAFF

v_call: TRBV29-1
j_call: TRBJ1-2
d_call: TRBD1
clone_size: few
cdr3_nt: TGCAGCGCTAAAACCCCCGACAGGGGCTATGGCTACACCTTC
cdr3_aa: CSAKTPDRGYGYTF

v_call: TRBV6-6
j_call: TRBJ2-1
d_call: -
clone_size: -
cdr3_nt: TGTGCCAGCAGATCAGGAGGCGCCGTGAATGAGCAGTTCTTC
cdr3_aa: CASRSGGAVNEQFF

v_call: TRBV7-2
j_call: TRBJ1-2
d_call: TRBD1
clone_size: -
cdr3_nt: TGTGCCAGCAGCTCCACAGGGGCCTATGGCTACACCTTC
cdr3_aa: CASSSTGAYGYTF

v_call: TRBV7-9
j_call: TRBJ1-4
d_call: TRBD1
clone_size: -
cdr3_nt: TGTGCCAGCAGCTTGGGACAGGGGGCGGAAAAACTGTTTTTT
cdr3_aa: CASSLGQGAEKLFF

v_call: TRBV10-2
j_call: TRBJ1-3
d_call: -
clone_size: -
cdr3_nt: TGCGCCACCCGGGTGGAAAACACCATATATTTT
cdr3_aa: CATRVENTIYF

v_call: TRBV10-3
j_call: TRBJ1-3
d_call: -
clone_size: -
cdr3_nt: TGTGCCATCAACAGTGACCGCTCTGGAAACACCATATATTTT
cdr3_aa: CAINSDRSGNTIYF

v_call: TRBV14
j_call: TRBJ1-2
d_call: TRBD1
clone_size: -
cdr3_nt: TGTGCCAGCAGCCAAGCCGGGACAGGGGGACCCTATGGCTACACCTTC
cdr3_aa: CASSQAGTGGPYGYTF

v_call: TRBV21-1
j_call: TRBJ2-3
d_call: -
clone_size: -
cdr3_nt: TGTGCCAGCAGCAAAGTGACAGTTTTCCCAGATACGCAGTATTTT
cdr3_aa: CASSKVTVFPDTQYF

v_call: TRBV5-6
j_call: TRBJ1-1
d_call: TRBD1
clone_size: -
cdr3_nt: TGTGCCAGCAGCTCTGTGGGGACAGGGACGACTGAAGCTTTCTTT
cdr3_aa: CASSSVGTGTTEAFF

v_call: TRBV7-2
j_call: TRBJ1-3
d_call: -
clone_size: -
cdr3_nt: TGTGCCAGCAGCTACAACCAGGTGGCCACTGGAAACACCATATATTTT
cdr3_aa: CASSYNQVATGNTIYF

v_call: TRBV6-1
j_call: TRBJ2-5
d_call: TRBD1
clone_size: -
cdr3_nt: TGTGCCAGCAGTGAAGCATACAGGGGCCTTCGGGGTGGCGAGACCCAGTACTTC
cdr3_aa: CASSEAYRGLRGGETQYF

v_call: TRBV5-5
j_call: TRBJ2-3
d_call: TRBD2
clone_size: -
cdr3_nt: TGTGCCAGCAGCTTGGAAGGACTAGCGGGAACAGATACGCAGTATTTT
cdr3_aa: CASSLEGLAGTDTQYF

v_call: TRBV27
j_call: TRBJ2-7
d_call: -
clone_size: once
cdr3_nt: TGTGCCAGCAGACCTCCTGGGCAGGGGAAGTACGAGCAGTACTTC
cdr3_aa: CASRPPGQGKYEQYF

v_call: TRBV28
j_call: TRBJ2-1
d_call: -
clone_size: -
cdr3_nt: TGTGCCAGCACACCTCAGGGGGGCAGGGGCGACAATGAGCAGTTCTTC
cdr3_aa: CASTPQGGRGDNEQFF

v_call: TRBV30
j_call: TRBJ1-6
d_call: -
clone_size: -
cdr3_nt: TGTGCCTGCGGAGACTGGACAGCCTATAATTCACCCCTCCACTTT
cdr3_aa: CACGDWTAYNSPLHF

v_call: TRBV20-1
j_call: TRBJ2-3
d_call: -
clone_size: -
cdr3_nt: TGCAGTGCTAGTATGCGGGGCCCTGGAGATACGCAGTATTTT
cdr3_aa: CSASMRGPGDTQYF

v_call: TRBV5-4
j_call: TRBJ2-1
d_call: -
clone_size: -
cdr3_nt: TGTGCCAGCAGCTTGGGGACTCACCTATACAATGAGCAGTTCTTC
cdr3_aa: CASSLGTHLYNEQFF

v_call: TRBV4-1
j_call: TRBJ1-2
d_call: TRBD1
clone_size: -
cdr3_nt: TGCGCCAGCAGCCCCGGGACAGGGATATATGGCTACACCTTC
cdr3_aa: CASSPGTGIYGYTF

v_call: TRBV7-2
j_call: TRBJ1-6
d_call: -
clone_size: -
cdr3_nt: TGTGCCAGCAGCCTACAGGAGAGCTCCTATAATTCACCCCTCCACTTT
cdr3_aa: CASSLQESSYNSPLHF

v_call: TRBV30
j_call: TRBJ1-2
d_call: -
clone_size: -
cdr3_nt: TGTGCCTGGAGGGCAGGGCAGGGAAAATACTATGGCTACACCTTC
cdr3_aa: CAWRAGQGKYYGYTF

v_call: TRBV3-1/TRBV3-2
j_call: TRBJ2-7
d_call: TRBD1
clone_size: -
cdr3_nt: TGTGCCAGCAGCCATGGGAGGACAGGGGCGAGGGTTGAGCAGTACTTC
cdr3_aa: CASSHGRTGARVEQYF

v_call: TRBV27
j_call: TRBJ1-6
d_call: -
clone_size: -
cdr3_nt: TGTGCCAGGATAATAGGGGGAAAAATTGGGTCACCCCTCCACTTT
cdr3_aa: CARIIGGKIGSPLHF

v_call: TRBV6-2/TRBV6-3
j_call: TRBJ2-1
d_call: TRBD2
clone_size: once
cdr3_nt: TGTGCCAGCAGCGGGACTACCTACTACAATGAGCAGTTCTTC
cdr3_aa: CASSGTTYYNEQFF

v_call: TRBV4-1
j_call: TRBJ2-7
d_call: TRBD2
clone_size: -
cdr3_nt: TGCGCCAGCAGCCAACCCCGGGCGGGGGGCCGTTACGAGCAGTACTTC
cdr3_aa: CASSQPRAGGRYEQYF

v_call: TRBV28
j_call: TRBJ1-2
d_call: -
clone_size: -
cdr3_nt: TGTGCCAGCAGTTCGCCCCCTGAGGGCTACACCTTC
cdr3_aa: CASSSPPEGYTF

v_call: TRBV5-4
j_call: TRBJ2-1
d_call: -
clone_size: -
cdr3_nt: TGTGCCAGCAGCTTGGCGGAGAACTACAATGAGCAGTTCTTC
cdr3_aa: CASSLAENYNEQFF